Here is one TCR beta chain with its context. This sample was taken from a study of blood T cell repertoires in COVID-19. The length of the CDR3 is 15 residues. Germline CDR1 MDHEN, CDR2 SYDVKM. V was clipped by 2 bases and J by 9 bases, with 17 bases between them. Produced via immunoSEQ multiplex PCR; TCRdb's table is partial and in-frame only. The table shows roughly 330,000 clones, with 80% to 90% occurring only once. Assignments of participants to cohorts depended upon their own reported clinical history. This sequence originates from a young man who had recovered from COVID-19. The sequencing input was PBMCs or T cells enriched from blood (not recorded which). The genes are TRBV28 and TRBJ1-5; D call uncertain. CDR3 in amino acids: CASSLRGQETWPQHF. The CDR3 nucleotides read TGTGCCAGCAGTTTACGAGGGCAGGAGACTTGGCCCCAGCATTTT.